The T cell receptor (beta chain) under discussion was sequenced for a study of cytomegalovirus exposure and HLA in healthy donors. Trimming took off 2 bases at V and 5 bases at J, with 9 bases between the two ends. Germline CDR1 and CDR2: LNHDA and SQIVND (reference sequence). The CDR3 runs to 13 residues. Researchers ran the PCR with 60 Vbeta and 13 Jbeta primers. Sequencing used immunoSEQ multiplex PCR; TCRdb keeps in-frame clones, though not all of them. The table lists roughly 61,000 clones, around 82% of them singletons, with 6% in the top ten. Sample: PBMCs. The chain joins TRBV19 to TRBJ2-5; possibly TRBD2 for D (5 bases). This clonotype was sampled from a male donor in good health and CMV-seronegative. Written as DNA, the CDR3 is TGTGCCAGTAGTATATACGGGATGGAGACCCAGTACTTC. This sequence encodes CASSIYGMETQYF. The variable domain in full, completed from reference TRBV19 and TRBJ2-5, reads DGGITQSPKYLFRKEGQNVTLSCEQNLNHDAMYWYRQDPGQGLRLIYYSQIVNDFQKGDIAEGYSVSREKKESFPLTVTSAQKNPTAFYLCASSIYGMETQYFGPGTRLLVL.